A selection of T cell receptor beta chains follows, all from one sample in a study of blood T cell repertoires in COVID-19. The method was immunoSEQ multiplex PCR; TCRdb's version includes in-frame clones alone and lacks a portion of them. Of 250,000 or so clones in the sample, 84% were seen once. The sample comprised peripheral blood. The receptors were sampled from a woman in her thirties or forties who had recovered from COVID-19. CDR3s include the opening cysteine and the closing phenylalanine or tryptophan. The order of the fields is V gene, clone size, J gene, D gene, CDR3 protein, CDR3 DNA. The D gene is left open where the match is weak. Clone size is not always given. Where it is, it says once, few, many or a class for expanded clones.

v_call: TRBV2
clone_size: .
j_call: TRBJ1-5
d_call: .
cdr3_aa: CASSPTSYSNQPQHF
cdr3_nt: TGTGCCAGCAGCCCGACATCCTATAGCAATCAGCCCCAGCATTTT

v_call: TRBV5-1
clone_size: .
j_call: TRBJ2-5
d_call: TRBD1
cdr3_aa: CASSYGQGLEETQYF
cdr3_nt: TGCGCCAGCAGCTATGGACAGGGATTAGAAGAGACCCAGTACTTC

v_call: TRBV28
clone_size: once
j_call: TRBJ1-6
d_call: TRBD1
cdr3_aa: CASRESGTGDSPLHF
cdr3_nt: TGTGCCAGCAGAGAATCCGGGACAGGGGATTCACCCCTCCACTTT

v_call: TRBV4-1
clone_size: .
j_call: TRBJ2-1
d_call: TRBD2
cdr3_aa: CASSGRLAGGINEQFF
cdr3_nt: TGCGCCAGCAGCGGCAGACTAGCGGGGGGTATCAATGAGCAGTTCTTC

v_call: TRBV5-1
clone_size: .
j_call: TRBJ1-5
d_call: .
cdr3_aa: CASSLGELTGQPQHF
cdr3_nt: TGCGCCAGCAGCTTGGGAGAACTAACAGGACAGCCCCAGCATTTT

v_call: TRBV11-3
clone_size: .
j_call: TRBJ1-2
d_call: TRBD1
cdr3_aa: CASSFGGGAGGYTF
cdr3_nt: TGTGCCAGCAGCTTTGGAGGGGGCGCAGGTGGCTACACCTTC

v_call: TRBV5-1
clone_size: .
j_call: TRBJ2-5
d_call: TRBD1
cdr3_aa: CASSSTGTGQETQYF
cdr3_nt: TGCGCCAGCAGCTCTACCGGGACAGGGCAAGAGACCCAGTACTTC

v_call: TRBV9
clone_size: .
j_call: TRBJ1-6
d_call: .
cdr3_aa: CASSVVPAANSPLHF
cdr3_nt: TGTGCCAGCAGCGTAGTACCCGCGGCTAATTCACCCCTCCACTTT

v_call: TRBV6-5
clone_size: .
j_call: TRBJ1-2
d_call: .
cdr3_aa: CASSPQGNYGYTF
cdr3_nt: TGTGCCAGCAGTCCCCAGGGCAACTATGGCTACACCTTC

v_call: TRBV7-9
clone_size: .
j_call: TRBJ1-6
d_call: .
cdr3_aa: CASSLFSNSPLHF
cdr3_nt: TGTGCCAGCAGCTTATTCTCTAATTCACCCCTCCACTTT

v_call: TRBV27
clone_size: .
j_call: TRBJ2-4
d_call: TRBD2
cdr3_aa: CASSDWGAGGENIQYF
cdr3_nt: TGTGCCAGCTCTGACTGGGGAGCGGGGGGAGAAAACATTCAGTACTTC

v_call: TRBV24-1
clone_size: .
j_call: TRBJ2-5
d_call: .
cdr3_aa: CATGAGDLAAQYF
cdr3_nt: TGTGCCACGGGGGCGGGGGACCTGGCGGCCCAGTACTTC

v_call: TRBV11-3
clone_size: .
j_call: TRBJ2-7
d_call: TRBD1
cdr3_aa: CASSLDRVHEQYF
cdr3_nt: TGTGCCAGCAGCTTGGACAGGGTCCACGAGCAGTACTTC

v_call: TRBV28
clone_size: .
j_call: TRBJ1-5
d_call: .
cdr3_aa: CASRTGSYQPQHF
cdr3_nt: TGTGCCAGCCGAACAGGGTCGTATCAGCCCCAGCATTTT

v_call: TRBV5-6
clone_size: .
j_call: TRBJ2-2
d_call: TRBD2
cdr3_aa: CASSTLGLAGVNTGELFF
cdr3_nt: TGTGCCAGCAGCACCCTGGGACTAGCGGGGGTGAACACCGGGGAGCTGTTTTTT

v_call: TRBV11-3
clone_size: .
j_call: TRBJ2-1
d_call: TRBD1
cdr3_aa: CASSPQGASYNEQFF
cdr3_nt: TGTGCCAGCAGCCCCCAGGGGGCCTCCTACAATGAGCAGTTCTTC

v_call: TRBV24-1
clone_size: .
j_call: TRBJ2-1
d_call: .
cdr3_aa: CATSVADSYNEQFF
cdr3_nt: TGTGCCACCAGTGTAGCGGACTCCTACAATGAGCAGTTCTTC

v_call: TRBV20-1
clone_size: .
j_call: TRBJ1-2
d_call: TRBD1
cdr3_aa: CSALQGGLYTF
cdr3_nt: TGCAGTGCACTGCAGGGGGGTTTGTACACCTTC

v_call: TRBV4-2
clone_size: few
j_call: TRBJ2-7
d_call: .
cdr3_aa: CASSPSGQSYEQYF
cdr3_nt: TGTGCCAGCAGCCCATCCGGACAGTCCTACGAGCAGTACTTC

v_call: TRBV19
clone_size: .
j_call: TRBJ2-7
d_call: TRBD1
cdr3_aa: CASSAIQTGDYEQYF
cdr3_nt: TGTGCCAGTAGTGCTATCCAGACAGGGGACTACGAGCAGTACTTC

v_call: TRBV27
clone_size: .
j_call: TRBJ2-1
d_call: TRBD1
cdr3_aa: CASSNRGLWEQFF
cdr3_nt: TGTGCCAGCTCAAACAGGGGGCTTTGGGAGCAGTTCTTC

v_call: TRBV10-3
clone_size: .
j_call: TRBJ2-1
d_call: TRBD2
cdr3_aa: CAIRDSGGAYNEQFF
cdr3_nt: TGTGCCATCAGGGATAGCGGGGGCGCTTACAATGAGCAGTTCTTC

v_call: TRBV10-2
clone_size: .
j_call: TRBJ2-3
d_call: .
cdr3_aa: CASSEGGVGRDTQYF
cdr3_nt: TGCGCCAGCAGTGAGGGCGGGGTAGGCAGAGATACGCAGTATTTT

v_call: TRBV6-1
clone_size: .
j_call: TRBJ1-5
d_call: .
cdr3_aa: CASSEYKSQHF
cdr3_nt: TGTGCCAGCAGTGAATATAAATCCCAGCATTTT

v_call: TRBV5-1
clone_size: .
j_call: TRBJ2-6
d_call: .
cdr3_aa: CASSPRTEGANVLTF
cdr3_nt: TGCGCCAGCAGCCCCCGGACTGAAGGGGCCAACGTCCTGACTTTC

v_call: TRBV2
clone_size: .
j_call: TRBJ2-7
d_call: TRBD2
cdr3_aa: CASGELTSWREQYF
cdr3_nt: TGTGCCAGCGGCGAATTGACTAGCTGGCGCGAGCAGTACTTC

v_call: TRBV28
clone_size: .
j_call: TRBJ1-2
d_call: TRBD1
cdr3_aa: CASSLITGVYGYTF
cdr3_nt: TGTGCCAGCAGTTTAATTACAGGGGTATATGGCTACACCTTC

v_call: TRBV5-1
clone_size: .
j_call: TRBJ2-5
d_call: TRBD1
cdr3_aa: CASSHRDSSQETQYF
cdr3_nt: TGCGCCAGCAGCCATCGGGACAGTAGTCAAGAGACCCAGTACTTC

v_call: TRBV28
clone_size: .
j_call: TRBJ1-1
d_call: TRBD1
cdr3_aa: CATLTGEANTEAFF
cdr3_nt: TGTGCCACCCTGACAGGGGAGGCCAACACTGAAGCTTTCTTT

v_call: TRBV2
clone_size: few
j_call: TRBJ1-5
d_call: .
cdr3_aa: CASSELSGISNQPQHF
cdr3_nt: TGTGCCAGCAGTGAACTCTCGGGTATTAGCAATCAGCCCCAGCATTTT

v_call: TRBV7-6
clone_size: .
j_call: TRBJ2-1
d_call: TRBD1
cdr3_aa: CASSLSVGTVANNEQFF
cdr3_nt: TGTGCCAGCAGCTTAAGCGTGGGGACAGTAGCCAACAATGAGCAGTTCTTC

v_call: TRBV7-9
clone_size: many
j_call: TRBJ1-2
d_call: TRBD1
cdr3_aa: CASSSGQGVNYGYTF
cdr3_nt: TGTGCCAGCAGCTCGGGACAGGGCGTTAACTATGGCTACACCTTC

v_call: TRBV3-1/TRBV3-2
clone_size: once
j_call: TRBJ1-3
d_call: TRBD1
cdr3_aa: CASTTFGQERGTIYF
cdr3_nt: TGTGCCAGCACTACGTTTGGACAGGAAAGAGGCACCATATATTTT

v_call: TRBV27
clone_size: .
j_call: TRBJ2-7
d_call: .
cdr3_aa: CASSLNSGTPAYEQYF
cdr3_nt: TGTGCCAGCAGTCTCAACTCCGGGACACCCGCCTACGAGCAGTACTTC

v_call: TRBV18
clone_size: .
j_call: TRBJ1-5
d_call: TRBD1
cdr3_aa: CASSQTGQGGSNQPQHF
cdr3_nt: TGTGCCAGCTCACAGACTGGACAGGGAGGGTCGAATCAGCCCCAGCATTTT

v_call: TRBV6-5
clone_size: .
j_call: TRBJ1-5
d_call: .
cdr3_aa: CASSNPGGLNQPQHF
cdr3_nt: TGTGCCAGCAGTAACCCCGGGGGGCTCAATCAGCCCCAGCATTTT

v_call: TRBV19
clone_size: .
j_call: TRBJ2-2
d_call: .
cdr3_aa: CASTEANTGELFF
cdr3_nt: TGTGCCAGTACAGAGGCGAACACCGGGGAGCTGTTTTTT

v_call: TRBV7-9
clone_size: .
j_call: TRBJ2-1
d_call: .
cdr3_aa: CASSLAGGSHNEQFF
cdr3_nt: TGTGCCAGCAGCTTAGCAGGGGGAAGCCACAATGAGCAGTTCTTC

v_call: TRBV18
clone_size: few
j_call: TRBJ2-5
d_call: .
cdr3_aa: CASSPPVARTQYF
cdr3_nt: TGTGCCAGCTCACCACCGGTCGCCAGGACCCAGTACTTC

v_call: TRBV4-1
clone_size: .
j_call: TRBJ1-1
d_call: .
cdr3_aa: CASSQALGENTEAFF
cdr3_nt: TGCGCCAGCAGCCAAGCTCTGGGAGAGAACACTGAAGCTTTCTTT

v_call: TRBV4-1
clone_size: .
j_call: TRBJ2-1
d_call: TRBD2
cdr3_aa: CASSQDRGLRGAYNEQFF
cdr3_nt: TGCGCCAGCAGCCAAGATCGGGGGTTGCGGGGGGCCTACAATGAGCAGTTCTTC